The source of this T cell receptor beta chain is a study of T-cell memory formation after mild COVID-19 (dated by TCRdb to about 2021). About the full investigation: Most TCR sequence clusters were specific to one of the two donors. Longitudinal TCRalpha and TCRbeta repertoire sequencing tracked T-cell clones expanding and contracting after mild COVID-19 in two donors. Two young, previously healthy adult volunteers made up the cohort, one male and one female. General conclusions and limits of the study: Clones that contracted from day 15 to 85 showed balanced CD4/CD8 phenotypes, whereas a second wave of clones that expanded from day 15 to 37 leaned towards CD4+. SARS-CoV-2 specificity of the second-wave clones peaking on day 37 was not confirmed. Only two mild cases were covered in the study, and larger cohorts including severe cases with pre-infection samples were considered necessary. Some responding clones were found in pre-infection memory, which suggests that pre-existing cross-reactive memory T cells took part in the SARS-CoV-2 response. Contracting CD4+ clones appeared mostly in the CM and EM memory subsets, whereas CD8+ clones were enriched in EMRA.

CDR1 and CDR2 are read off the germline V gene as SGHRS and YFSETQ. The CDR3 holds 14 amino acids from the cysteine to the phenylalanine. Only the CDR3 portion is preserved as DNA: 42 bases, with reading frame beginning at the first base. V is trimmed back by 4 bases and J by 3 bases, and the junction contains 5 bases that no gene match accounts for. Ficoll-Paque density gradient centrifugation was the method used to isolate PBMCs. These reads were obtained on an Illumina NovaSeq 6000. TCRalpha and TCRbeta cDNA libraries were built by 5'RACE with constant-segment primers, adding sample barcodes and unique molecular identifiers. Trizol reagent was used to extract RNA from every sample. Library amplification was performed in two PCR steps, and a second sample barcode and Illumina TruSeq adapters were introduced in the second step. Sequencing of libraries was performed on an Illumina NovaSeq with 2 x 150 bp paired-end reads. On the study's bioinformatics: Reads were demultiplexed and collapsed into UMI-guided consensus sequences with migec v1.2.7. Using mixcr v2.1.11, UMI consensuses were aligned to TRA and TRB V and J templates and then assembled into clonotypes. Clonotypes were classified as expanded or contracted when called significant by both edgeR and NoisET, with noise models trained on biological replicates. For edgeR calls, a false discovery rate-adjusted p below 0.01 and a log2 fold-change threshold of 1 were applied. As an exploratory analysis of dynamics, PCA with hierarchical clustering was applied to max-normalized trajectories of the 1000 most abundant clonotypes. Separately sequenced CD4+ and CD8+ repertoires were used to assign a CD4 or CD8 phenotype to each responding clone. TCRdb reanalyzed the raw reads on its own, using fastp at Q25 for trimming and MiXCR for clone calling, and kept in-frame beta chains. Duplicate CDR3 protein sequences are folded into a single record with the most common DNA and genes. These V and J calls are TCRdb output, not the study's own analysis. The sample table holds a few hundred thousand distinct CDR3 sequences, of which 8% to 9.5% were seen once. The ten biggest clones cover 22% of the sample.

This clonotype was counted between two and nine times. There is no known antigen for this receptor. The sample holds no much larger clone one base away, and base qualities are not on file. Recombination linked TRBV5-1 to TRBJ1-2, with 8 bases matching TRBD1. The sample consisted of PBMCs or a T cell subset sorted from them (not recorded which). The source of this sequence is a young man who had mild COVID-19 (a few samples of this study predate the infection). The sample titles of this study are shuffled in the database, so cell type and time point are left out; the donor was told from shared clones. The DNA sequence is as follows: TGCGCCAGCAGCCCCAGGGGGCTTGACTATGGCTACACCTTC. This translates into CASSPRGLDYGYTF.